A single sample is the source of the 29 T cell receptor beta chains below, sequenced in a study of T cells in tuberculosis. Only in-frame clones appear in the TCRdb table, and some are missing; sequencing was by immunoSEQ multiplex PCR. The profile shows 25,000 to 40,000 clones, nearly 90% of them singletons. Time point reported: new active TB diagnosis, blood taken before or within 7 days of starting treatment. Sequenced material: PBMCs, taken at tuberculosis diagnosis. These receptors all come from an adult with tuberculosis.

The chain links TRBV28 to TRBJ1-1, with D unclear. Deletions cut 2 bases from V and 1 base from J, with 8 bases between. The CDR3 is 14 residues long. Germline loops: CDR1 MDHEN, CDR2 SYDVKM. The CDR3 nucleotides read TGTGCCAGCAGTTTAAGCGGTAAGAACACTGAAGCTTTCTTT. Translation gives CASSLSGKNTEAFF. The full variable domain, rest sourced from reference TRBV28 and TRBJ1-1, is DVKVTQSSRYLVKRTGEKVFLECVQDMDHENMFWYRQDPGLGLRLIYFSYDVKMKEKGDIPEGYSVSREKKERFSLILESASTNQTSMYLCASSLSGKNTEAFFGQGTRLTVV.

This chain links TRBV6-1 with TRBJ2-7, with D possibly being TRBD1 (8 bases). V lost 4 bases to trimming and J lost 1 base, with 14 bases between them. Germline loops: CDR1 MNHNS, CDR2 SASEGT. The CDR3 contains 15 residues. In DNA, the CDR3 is TGTGCCAGCAGTGCACAGGGGGGGAGATCCTACGAGCAGTACTTC. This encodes CASSAQGGRSYEQYF.

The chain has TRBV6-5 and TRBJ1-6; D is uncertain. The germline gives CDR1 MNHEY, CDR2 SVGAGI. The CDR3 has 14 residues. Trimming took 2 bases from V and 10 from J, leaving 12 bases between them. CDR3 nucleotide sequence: TGTGCCAGCAGTTACGCGGCAGACCTATCACCCCTCCACTTT. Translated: CASSYAADLSPLHF.

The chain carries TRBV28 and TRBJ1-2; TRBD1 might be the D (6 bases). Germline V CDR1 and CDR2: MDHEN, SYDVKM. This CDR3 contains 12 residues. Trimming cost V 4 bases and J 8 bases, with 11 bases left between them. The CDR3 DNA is TGTGCCAGCAGTTCCAACAGGGTGGGCTACACCTTC. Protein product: CASSSNRVGYTF.

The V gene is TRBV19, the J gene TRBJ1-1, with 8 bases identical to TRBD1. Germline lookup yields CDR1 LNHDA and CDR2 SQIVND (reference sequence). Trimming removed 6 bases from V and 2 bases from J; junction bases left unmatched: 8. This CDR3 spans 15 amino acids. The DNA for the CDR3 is TGTGCCAGTAGGGGGACAGGCCGGGTAAACACTGAAGCTTTCTTT. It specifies CASRGTGRVNTEAFF.

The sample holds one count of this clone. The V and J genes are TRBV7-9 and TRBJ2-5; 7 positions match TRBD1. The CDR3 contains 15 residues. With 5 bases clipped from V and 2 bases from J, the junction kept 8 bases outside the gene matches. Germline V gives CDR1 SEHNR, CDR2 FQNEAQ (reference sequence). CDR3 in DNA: TGTGCCAGCAGCGCAAGACCGGGACAGCAAGAGACCCAGTACTTC. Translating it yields CASSARPGQQETQYF.

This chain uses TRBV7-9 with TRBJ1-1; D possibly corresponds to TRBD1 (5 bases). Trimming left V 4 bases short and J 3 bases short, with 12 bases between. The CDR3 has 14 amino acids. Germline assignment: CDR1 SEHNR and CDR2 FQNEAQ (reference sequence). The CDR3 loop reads CASSSGRGDTEAFF. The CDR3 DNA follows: TGTGCCAGCAGCTCCGGTCGGGGGGACACTGAAGCTTTCTTT.

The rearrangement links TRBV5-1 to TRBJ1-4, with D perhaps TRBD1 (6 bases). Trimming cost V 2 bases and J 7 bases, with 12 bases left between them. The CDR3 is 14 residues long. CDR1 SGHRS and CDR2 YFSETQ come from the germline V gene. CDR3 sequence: CASSFKQGFEKLFF. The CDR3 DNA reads TGCGCCAGCAGCTTTAAACAGGGCTTTGAAAAACTGTTTTTT.

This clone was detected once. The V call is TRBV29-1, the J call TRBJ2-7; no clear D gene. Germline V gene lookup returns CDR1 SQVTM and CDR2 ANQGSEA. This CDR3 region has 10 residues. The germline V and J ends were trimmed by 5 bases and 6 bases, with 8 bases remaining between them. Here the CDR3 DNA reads TGCAGCGTTAGAGCCTCCGAGCAGTACTTC. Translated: CSVRASEQYF.

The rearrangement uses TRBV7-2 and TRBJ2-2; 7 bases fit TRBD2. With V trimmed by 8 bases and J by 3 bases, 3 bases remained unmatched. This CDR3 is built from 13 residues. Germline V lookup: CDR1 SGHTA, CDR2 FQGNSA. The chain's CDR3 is CASGEGYTGELFF. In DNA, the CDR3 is TGTGCCAGCGGGGAGGGGTACACCGGGGAGCTGTTTTTT.

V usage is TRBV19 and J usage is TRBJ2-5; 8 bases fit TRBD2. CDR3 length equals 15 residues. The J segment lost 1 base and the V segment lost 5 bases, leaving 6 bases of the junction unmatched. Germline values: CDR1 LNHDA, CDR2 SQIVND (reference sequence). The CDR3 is CASSVREGFQETQYF. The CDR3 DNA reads TGTGCCAGTAGTGTCCGGGAGGGCTTCCAAGAGACCCAGTACTTC. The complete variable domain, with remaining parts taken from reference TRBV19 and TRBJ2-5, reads DGGITQSPKYLFRKEGQNVTLSCEQNLNHDAMYWYRQDPGQGLRLIYYSQIVNDFQKGDIAEGYSVSREKKESFPLTVTSAQKNPTAFYLCASSVREGFQETQYFGPGTRLLVL.

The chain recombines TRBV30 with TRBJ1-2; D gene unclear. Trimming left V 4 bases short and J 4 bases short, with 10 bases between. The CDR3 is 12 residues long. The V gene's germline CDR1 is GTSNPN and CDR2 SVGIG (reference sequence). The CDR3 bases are TGTGCCTGGACAGTCTCCTCCTATGGCTACACCTTC. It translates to CAWTVSSYGYTF.

The DNA of the CDR3 is TGTGCCAGCTCACCAATCGGACAGGGTGGGTACGAGCAGTACTTC. This gives the protein CASSPIGQGGYEQYF. The V gene is TRBV18, the J gene TRBJ2-7, with TRBD1 matching 8 bases. Trimming took 2 bases from V and 4 from J; bases not matched to a gene: 7. Germline values: CDR1 KGHSH, CDR2 LQKENI. There are 15 residues in the CDR3.

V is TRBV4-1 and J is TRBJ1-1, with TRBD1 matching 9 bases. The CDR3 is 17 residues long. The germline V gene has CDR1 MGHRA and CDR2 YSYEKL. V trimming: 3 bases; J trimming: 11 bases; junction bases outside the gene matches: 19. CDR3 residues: CASSHLAPGQGSREAFF. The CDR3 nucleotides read TGCGCCAGCAGCCATTTAGCCCCGGGACAGGGCTCCAGAGAGGCTTTCTTT.

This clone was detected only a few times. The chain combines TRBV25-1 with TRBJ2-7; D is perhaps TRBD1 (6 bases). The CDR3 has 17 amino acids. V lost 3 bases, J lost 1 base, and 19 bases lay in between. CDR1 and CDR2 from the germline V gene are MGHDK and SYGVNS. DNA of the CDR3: TGTGCCAGCAGTGACTCATCCAATGTCGGACAGTCCTACGAGCAGTACTTC. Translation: CASSDSSNVGQSYEQYF.

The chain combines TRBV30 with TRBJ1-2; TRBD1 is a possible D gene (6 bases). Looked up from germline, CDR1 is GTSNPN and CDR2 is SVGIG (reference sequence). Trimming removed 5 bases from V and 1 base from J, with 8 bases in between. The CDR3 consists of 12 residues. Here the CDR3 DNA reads TGTGCCTGGTCACAGGGTAACTATGGCTACACCTTC. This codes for CAWSQGNYGYTF.

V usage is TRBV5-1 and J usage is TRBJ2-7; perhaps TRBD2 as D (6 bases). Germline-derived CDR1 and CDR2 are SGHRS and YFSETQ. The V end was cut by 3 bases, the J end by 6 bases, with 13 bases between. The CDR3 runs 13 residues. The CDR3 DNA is TGCGCCAGCAGCTCGGGTCCGGGGGTCGAGCAGTACTTC. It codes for CASSSGPGVEQYF.

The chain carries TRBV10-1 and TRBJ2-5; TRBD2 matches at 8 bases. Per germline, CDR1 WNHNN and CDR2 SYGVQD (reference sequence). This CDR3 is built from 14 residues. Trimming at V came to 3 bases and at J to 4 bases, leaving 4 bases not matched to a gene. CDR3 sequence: CASSDASGGETQYF. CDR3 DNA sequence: TGCGCCAGCAGTGATGCGAGCGGGGGAGAGACCCAGTACTTC.

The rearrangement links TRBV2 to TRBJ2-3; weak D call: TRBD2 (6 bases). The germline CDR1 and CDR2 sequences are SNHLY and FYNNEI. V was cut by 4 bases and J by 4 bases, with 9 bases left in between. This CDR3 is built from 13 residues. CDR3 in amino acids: CASSVPGADTQYF. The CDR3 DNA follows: TGTGCCAGCAGTGTTCCGGGGGCAGATACGCAGTATTTT.

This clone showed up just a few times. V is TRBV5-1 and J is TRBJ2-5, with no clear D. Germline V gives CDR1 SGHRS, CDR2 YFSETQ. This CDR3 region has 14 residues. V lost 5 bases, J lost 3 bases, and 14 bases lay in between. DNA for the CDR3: TGCGCCAGCAGTCCGCCCGACGGAGAAGAGACCCAGTACTTC. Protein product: CASSPPDGEETQYF.

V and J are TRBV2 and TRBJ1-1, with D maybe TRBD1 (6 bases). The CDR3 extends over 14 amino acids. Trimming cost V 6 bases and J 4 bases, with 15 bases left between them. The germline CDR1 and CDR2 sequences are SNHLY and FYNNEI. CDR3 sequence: CASSVTGYATEAFF. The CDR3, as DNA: TGTGCCAGCAGCGTAACAGGGTATGCCACTGAAGCTTTCTTT.

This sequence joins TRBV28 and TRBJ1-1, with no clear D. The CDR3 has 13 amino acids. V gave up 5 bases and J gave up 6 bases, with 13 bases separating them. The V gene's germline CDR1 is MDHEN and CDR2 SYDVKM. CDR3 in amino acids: CASSREVLPEAFF. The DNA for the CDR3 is TGTGCCAGCAGTCGGGAGGTGTTACCTGAAGCTTTCTTT.

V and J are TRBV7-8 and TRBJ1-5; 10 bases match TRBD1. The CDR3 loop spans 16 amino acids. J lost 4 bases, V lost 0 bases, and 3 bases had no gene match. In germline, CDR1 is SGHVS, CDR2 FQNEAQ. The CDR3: CASSLAGTGANQPQHF. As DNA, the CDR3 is TGTGCCAGCAGCTTAGCGGGGACAGGGGCAAATCAGCCCCAGCATTTT.

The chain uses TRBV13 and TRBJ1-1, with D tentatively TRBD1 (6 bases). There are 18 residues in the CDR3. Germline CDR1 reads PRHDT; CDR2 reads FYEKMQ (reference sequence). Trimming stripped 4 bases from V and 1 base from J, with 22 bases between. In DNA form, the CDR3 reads TGTGCCAGCAGCTCCCAACCCCCCGTGGGACAAAAGAACACTGAAGCTTTCTTT. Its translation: CASSSQPPVGQKNTEAFF.

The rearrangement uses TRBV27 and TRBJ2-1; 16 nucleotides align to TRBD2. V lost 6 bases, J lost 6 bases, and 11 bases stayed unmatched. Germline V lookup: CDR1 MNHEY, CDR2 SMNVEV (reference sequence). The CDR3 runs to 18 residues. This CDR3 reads CASRPTPGTSGRANEQFF. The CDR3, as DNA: TGTGCCAGCAGGCCTACCCCCGGGACTAGCGGGAGGGCCAATGAGCAGTTCTTC.

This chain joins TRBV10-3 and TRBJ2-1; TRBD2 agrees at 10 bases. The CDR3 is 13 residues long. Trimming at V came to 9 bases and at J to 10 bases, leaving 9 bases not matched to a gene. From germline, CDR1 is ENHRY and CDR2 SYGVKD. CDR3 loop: CAIRGTSDREQFF. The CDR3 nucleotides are TGTGCCATACGAGGGACTAGCGATCGGGAGCAGTTCTTC.

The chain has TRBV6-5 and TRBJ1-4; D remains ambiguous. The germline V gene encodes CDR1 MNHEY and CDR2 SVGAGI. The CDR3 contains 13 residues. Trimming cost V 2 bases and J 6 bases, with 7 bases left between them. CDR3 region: CASSYGPDEKLFF. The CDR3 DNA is TGTGCCAGCAGTTACGGGCCGGATGAAAAACTGTTTTTT.

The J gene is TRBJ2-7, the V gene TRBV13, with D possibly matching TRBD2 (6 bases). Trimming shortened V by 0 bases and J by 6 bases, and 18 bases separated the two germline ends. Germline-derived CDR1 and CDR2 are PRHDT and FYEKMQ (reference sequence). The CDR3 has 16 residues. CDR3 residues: CASSLGASNLASEQYF. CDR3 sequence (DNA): TGTGCCAGCAGCTTAGGTGCCTCTAATCTAGCGAGCGAGCAGTACTTC.

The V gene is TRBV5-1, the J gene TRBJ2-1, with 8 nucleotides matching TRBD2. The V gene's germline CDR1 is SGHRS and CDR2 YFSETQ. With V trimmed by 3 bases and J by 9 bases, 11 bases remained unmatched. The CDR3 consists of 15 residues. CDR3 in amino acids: CASSSGWTSHFEQFF. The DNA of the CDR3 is TGCGCCAGCAGCTCCGGGTGGACTAGCCACTTTGAGCAGTTCTTC.